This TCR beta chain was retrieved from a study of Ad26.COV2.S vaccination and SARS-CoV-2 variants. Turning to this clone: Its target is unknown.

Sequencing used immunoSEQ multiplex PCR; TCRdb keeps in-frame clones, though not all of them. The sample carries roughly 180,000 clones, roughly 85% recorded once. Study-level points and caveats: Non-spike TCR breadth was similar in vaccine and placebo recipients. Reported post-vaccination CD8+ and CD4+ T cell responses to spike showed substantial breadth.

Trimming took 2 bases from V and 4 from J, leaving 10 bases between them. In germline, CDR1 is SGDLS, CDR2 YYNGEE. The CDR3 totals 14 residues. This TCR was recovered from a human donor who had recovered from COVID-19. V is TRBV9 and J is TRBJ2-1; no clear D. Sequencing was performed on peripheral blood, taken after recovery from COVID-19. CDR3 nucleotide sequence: TGTGCCAGCAGCGTGGGTTCAGGTTACAATGAGCAGTTCTTC. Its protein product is CASSVGSGYNEQFF.